Listed below are T cell receptor beta chains from one sample, sequenced in a study of post-analysis software for immune sequencing data. TCRdb called the PCR reads again in MiXCR, with one record for every CDR3 protein. The sample holds around 710,000 distinct CDR3 sequences, about 45% seen once. The sample taken for sequencing was blood. The receptors were sampled from a girl under 18 with multiple sclerosis. Each CDR3 is given without its conserved first and last residue. D genes are given only for firm matches. Rows give clone size only sometimes, using once, few, many, or a class for an expanded clone.

V: TRBV12-3/TRBV12-4; J: TRBJ2-7; size: once; D: -; CDR3: ASSLQGRNEQY
V: TRBV15; J: TRBJ2-3; size: -; D: -; CDR3: ATSRGVAQDTQY
V: TRBV12-3/TRBV12-4; J: TRBJ1-2; size: -; D: -; CDR3: ASRPGHSNYGYT
V: TRBV6-2/TRBV6-3; J: TRBJ2-4; size: -; D: TRBD2; CDR3: ASISGSGKNIQY
V: TRBV27; J: TRBJ2-7; size: few; D: -; CDR3: ASSLRATAYEQY
V: TRBV27; J: TRBJ2-7; size: -; D: TRBD1; CDR3: ASTKVLGQGAYEQY
V: TRBV7-9; J: TRBJ2-7; size: -; D: -; CDR3: ASSLGSGMISYEQY
V: TRBV24-1; J: TRBJ2-7; size: few; D: -; CDR3: ATSDASRERQY
V: TRBV7-3; J: TRBJ2-1; size: -; D: TRBD2; CDR3: ASSLWAVVASGRENNEQF
V: TRBV20-1; J: TRBJ2-7; size: -; D: TRBD2; CDR3: SASPLAGAYEQY
V: TRBV7-9; J: TRBJ1-2; size: -; D: TRBD1; CDR3: ASSLAPGQANYGYT
V: TRBV20-1; J: TRBJ2-3; size: -; D: -; CDR3: SASLRWSGSRTDTQY
V: TRBV20-1; J: TRBJ2-5; size: -; D: -; CDR3: SARVTAQETQY
V: TRBV10-2; J: TRBJ2-1; size: -; D: TRBD2; CDR3: ASSEGLAGVAEQF
V: TRBV7-6; J: TRBJ1-6; size: -; D: -; CDR3: ASSLGSEYNSPLH
V: TRBV4-2; J: TRBJ1-6; size: -; D: -; CDR3: ASSQEGDNSPLH
V: TRBV10-3; J: TRBJ2-5; size: few; D: TRBD1; CDR3: AISESVDRGETQY
V: TRBV10-2; J: TRBJ1-2; size: -; D: TRBD1; CDR3: ASSESMGTDPYGYT
V: TRBV7-9; J: TRBJ2-3; size: -; D: TRBD1; CDR3: ASSVGTEVDTQY
V: TRBV6-1; J: TRBJ2-5; size: -; D: TRBD2; CDR3: ASSDVRELEETQY
V: TRBV7-2; J: TRBJ2-1; size: -; D: TRBD2; CDR3: ASSPRTSGSNEQF
V: TRBV12-3/TRBV12-4; J: TRBJ2-7; size: -; D: TRBD2; CDR3: ASSSKGLAGDEQY
V: TRBV4-1; J: TRBJ2-1; size: -; D: TRBD2; CDR3: ASSQEPPAGGPNEQF
V: TRBV5-1; J: TRBJ2-3; size: many; D: -; CDR3: ASSTEEDTQY
V: TRBV6-5; J: TRBJ2-5; size: -; D: -; CDR3: ATSPIQGFETQY
V: TRBV14; J: TRBJ2-1; size: -; D: TRBD2; CDR3: ASSQVWGSGGYSEQF
V: TRBV20-1; J: TRBJ2-7; size: -; D: -; CDR3: SAPTPGVDEQY
V: TRBV12-3/TRBV12-4; J: TRBJ2-1; size: -; D: -; CDR3: ASSLISADSYNEQF
V: TRBV4-2; J: TRBJ2-7; size: many; D: -; CDR3: ASSQDSAYEQY
V: TRBV27; J: TRBJ2-5; size: once; D: -; CDR3: ASGQTSGAQY
V: TRBV7-2; J: TRBJ2-7; size: few; D: -; CDR3: ASSLEGGATYEQY
V: TRBV20-1; J: TRBJ2-2; size: -; D: TRBD2; CDR3: SARPGGYTGELF
V: TRBV4-1; J: TRBJ1-1; size: few; D: -; CDR3: ASSQETNTEAF
V: TRBV30; J: TRBJ1-1; size: -; D: -; CDR3: ALSPMNTEAF
V: TRBV29-1; J: TRBJ2-1; size: few; D: TRBD2; CDR3: SVPSSGYNEQF
V: TRBV20-1; J: TRBJ2-7; size: few; D: TRBD2; CDR3: SAGGLAGDEQY
V: TRBV4-3; J: TRBJ2-7; size: -; D: TRBD1; CDR3: ASSQDQGALPNALSYEQY
V: TRBV7-2; J: TRBJ2-7; size: -; D: -; CDR3: ASSWMGGESQQY
V: TRBV20-1; J: TRBJ1-5; size: -; D: TRBD1; CDR3: SAKPGQVNQPQH
V: TRBV4-2; J: TRBJ2-3; size: few; D: TRBD2; CDR3: ASSQGLAGESTDTQY
V: TRBV4-2; J: TRBJ2-5; size: few; D: TRBD1; CDR3: ASSQAGTGIVETQY
V: TRBV27; J: TRBJ1-2; size: -; D: -; CDR3: ASSLVWGDGYT
V: TRBV7-2; J: TRBJ2-7; size: -; D: -; CDR3: ASSLGGAGAHYEQY
V: TRBV7-9; J: TRBJ2-7; size: -; D: -; CDR3: ASRSVSYEQY
V: TRBV9; J: TRBJ2-7; size: -; D: TRBD2; CDR3: ASSLTSGTPLEQY
V: TRBV7-9; J: TRBJ2-7; size: -; D: -; CDR3: ASSGGGGDLPYEQY